This T cell receptor (beta chain) was observed in a study of blood T cell repertoires in COVID-19. In the case of this clone: Other DNA sequences in this specimen translate into the identical CDR3.

Method: immunoSEQ multiplex PCR; TCRdb's copy keeps in-frame clones and lacks some. This sample carries about 170,000 clones, 83% of them seen once, and the ten largest clones take approximately 4%. V dropped 2 bases and J dropped 2; count of bases not matched to a gene: 0. This CDR3 has 14 amino acids. Germline values: CDR1 MDHEN, CDR2 SYDVKM. The chain uses TRBV28 and TRBJ1-5, with 7 bases fitting TRBD1. The specimen was PBMCs or T cells enriched from blood (not recorded which). The TCR sequence derives from a woman between 50 and 59 years old in a cohort exposed to, infected with or recovered from COVID-19 (not recorded which). CDR3 residues: CASSLGQGNQPQHF. CDR3 in DNA: TGTGCCAGCAGTTTAGGACAGGGCAATCAGCCCCAGCATTTT.